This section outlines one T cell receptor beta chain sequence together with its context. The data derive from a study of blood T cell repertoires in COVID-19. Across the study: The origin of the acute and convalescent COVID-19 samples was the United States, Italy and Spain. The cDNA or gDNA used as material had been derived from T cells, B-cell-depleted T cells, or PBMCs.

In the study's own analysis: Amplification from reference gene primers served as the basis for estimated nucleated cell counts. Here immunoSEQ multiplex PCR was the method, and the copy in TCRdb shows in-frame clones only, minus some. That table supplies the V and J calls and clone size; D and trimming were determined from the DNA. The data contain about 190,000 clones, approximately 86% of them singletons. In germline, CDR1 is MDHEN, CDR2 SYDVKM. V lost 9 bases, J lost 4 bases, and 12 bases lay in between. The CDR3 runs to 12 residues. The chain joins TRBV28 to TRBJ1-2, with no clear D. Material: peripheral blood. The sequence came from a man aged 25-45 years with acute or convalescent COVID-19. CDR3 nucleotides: TGTGCCAGTTCTGCGGGCAGCTATGGCTACACCTTC. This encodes CASSAGSYGYTF.